Listed here is a single T cell receptor beta chain. What it binds is unknown. This sample was taken from a study of shared clonotypes between healthy human individuals. General study findings and limits: Represented diversity (both genetic and exposure-history) was limited by the small number of donors. Among the subsets, naive ones generally showed larger estimated richness than memory ones. Clonotype sharing levels among donors were expected to vary with sequencing depth.

Naive CD8 cells comprised CD45RO-negative, CCR7-positively selected cells, excluding terminally differentiated effector memory CD45RA+ cells. Clones were sequenced by immunoSEQ multiplex PCR, and TCRdb holds only the in-frame ones, with some missing. The sample carries around 2.1 million clones, about 92% recorded once. The sequenced material came from naive CD8+ T cells from PBMCs. The clonotype comes from a man between 18 and 35 years old in good health. Some clones in this sample may be carry-over from other donors' samples.

The CDR3 is CASRRQGSTNEKLFF. CDR3 DNA sequence: TGTGCCAGCAGAAGACAGGGATCGACTAATGAAAAACTGTTTTTT. The J gene is TRBJ1-4, the V gene TRBV6-5; the match to TRBD1 covers 7 bases. Germline assignment: CDR1 MNHEY and CDR2 SVGAGI. The ends lost 6 bases at V and 2 bases at J; junction bases unmatched: 6. This CDR3 is built from 15 residues.